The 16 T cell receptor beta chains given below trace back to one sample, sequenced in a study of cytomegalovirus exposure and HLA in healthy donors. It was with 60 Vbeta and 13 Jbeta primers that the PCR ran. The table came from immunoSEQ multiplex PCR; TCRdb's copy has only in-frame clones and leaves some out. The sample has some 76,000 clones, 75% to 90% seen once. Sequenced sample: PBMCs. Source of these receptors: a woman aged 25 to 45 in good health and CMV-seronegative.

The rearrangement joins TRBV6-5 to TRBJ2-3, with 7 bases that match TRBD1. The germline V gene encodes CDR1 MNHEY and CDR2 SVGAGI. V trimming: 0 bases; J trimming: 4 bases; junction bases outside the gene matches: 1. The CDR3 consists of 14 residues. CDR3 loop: CASSYSRGSDTQYF. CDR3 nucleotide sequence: TGTGCCAGCAGTTACTCCAGGGGGTCAGATACGCAGTATTTT.

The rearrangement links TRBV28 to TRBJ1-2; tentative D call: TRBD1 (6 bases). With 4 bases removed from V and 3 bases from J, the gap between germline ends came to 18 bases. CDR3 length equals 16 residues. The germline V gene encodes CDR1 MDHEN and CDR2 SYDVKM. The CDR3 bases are TGTGCCAGCAGTTCCACAGGGCCAGGGGTTTACTATGGCTACACCTTC. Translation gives CASSSTGPGVYYGYTF.

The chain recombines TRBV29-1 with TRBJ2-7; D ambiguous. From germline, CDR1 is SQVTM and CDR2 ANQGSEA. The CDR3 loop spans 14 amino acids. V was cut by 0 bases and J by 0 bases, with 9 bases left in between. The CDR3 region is CSVEEGRSSYEQYF. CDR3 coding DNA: TGCAGCGTTGAAGAGGGCAGAAGCTCCTACGAGCAGTACTTC.

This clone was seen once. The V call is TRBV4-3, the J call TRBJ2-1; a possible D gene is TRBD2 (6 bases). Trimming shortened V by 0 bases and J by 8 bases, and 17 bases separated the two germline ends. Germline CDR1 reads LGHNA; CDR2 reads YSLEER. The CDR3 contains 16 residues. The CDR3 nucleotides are TGCGCCAGCAGCCAAGATCGTGGGACTCTTAGACATGAGCAGTTCTTC. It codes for CASSQDRGTLRHEQFF.

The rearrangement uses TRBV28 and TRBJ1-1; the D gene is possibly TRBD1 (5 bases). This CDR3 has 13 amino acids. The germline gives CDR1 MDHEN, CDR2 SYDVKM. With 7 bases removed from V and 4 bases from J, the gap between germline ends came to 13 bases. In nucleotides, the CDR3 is TGTGCCAGCAAAGTCGGGGGGAGCACTGAAGCTTTCTTT. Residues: CASKVGGSTEAFF.

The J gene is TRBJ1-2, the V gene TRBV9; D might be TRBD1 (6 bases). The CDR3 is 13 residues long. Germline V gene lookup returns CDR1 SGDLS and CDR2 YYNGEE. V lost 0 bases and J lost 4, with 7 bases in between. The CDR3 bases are TGTGCCAGCAGCGTAGGAGGGGGCTATGGCTACACCTTC. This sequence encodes CASSVGGGYGYTF.

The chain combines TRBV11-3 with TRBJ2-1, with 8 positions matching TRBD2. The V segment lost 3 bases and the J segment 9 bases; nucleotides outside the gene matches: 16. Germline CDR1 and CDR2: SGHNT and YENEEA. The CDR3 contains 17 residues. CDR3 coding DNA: TGTGCCAGCAGCTTCGCCCGGTTCAAGCGGGAGTTGGGTGAGCAGTTCTTC. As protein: CASSFARFKRELGEQFF.

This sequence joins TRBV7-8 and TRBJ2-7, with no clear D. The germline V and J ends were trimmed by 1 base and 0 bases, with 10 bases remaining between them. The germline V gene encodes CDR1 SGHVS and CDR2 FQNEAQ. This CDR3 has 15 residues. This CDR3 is CASSLEAHNSYEQYF. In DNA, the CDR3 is TGTGCCAGCAGCTTAGAAGCGCACAACTCCTACGAGCAGTACTTC. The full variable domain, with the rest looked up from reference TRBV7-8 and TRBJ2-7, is GAGVSQSPRYKVAKRGQDVALRCDPISGHVSLFWYQQALGQGPEFLTYFQNEAQLDKSGLPSDRFFAERPEGSVSTLKIQRTQQEDSAVYLCASSLEAHNSYEQYFGPGTRLTVT.

This chain's CDR3 is CASSLGSGGPYEQYF. The CDR3 DNA is TGTGCCAGCAGCTTGGGGTCGGGAGGGCCCTACGAGCAGTACTTC. V and J are TRBV5-4 and TRBJ2-7; TRBD2 matches 8 bases. V lost 0 bases and J lost 2; bases outside the gene matches: 4. This CDR3 comprises 15 residues. Germline CDR1 is SGHNT and CDR2 is YYREEE (reference sequence).

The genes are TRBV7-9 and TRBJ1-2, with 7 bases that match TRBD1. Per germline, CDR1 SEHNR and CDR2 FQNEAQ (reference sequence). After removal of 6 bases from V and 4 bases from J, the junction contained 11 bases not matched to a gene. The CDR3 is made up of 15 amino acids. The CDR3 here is CASSRAGGRAYGYTF. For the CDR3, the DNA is TGTGCCAGCAGTCGTGCAGGGGGAAGGGCCTATGGCTACACCTTC.

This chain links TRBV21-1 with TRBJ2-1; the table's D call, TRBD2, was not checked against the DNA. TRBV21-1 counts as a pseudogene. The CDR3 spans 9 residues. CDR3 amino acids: CAIRGEQFF. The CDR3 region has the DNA TGTGCCATCCGCGGTGAGCAGTTCTTC.

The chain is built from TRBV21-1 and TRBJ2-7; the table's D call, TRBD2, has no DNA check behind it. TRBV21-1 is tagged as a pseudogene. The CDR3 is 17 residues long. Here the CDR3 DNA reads TGTGCCAGCAGCAAAAAGAGGAGCGGGAGAACTTCCTACGAGCAGTACTTC. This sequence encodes CASSKKRSGRTSYEQYF.

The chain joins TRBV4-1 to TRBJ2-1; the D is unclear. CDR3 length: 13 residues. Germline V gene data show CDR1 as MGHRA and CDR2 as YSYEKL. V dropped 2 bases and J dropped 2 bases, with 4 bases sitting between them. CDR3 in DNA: TGCGCCAGCAGCCAACCCGCCTACAATGAGCAGTTCTTC. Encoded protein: CASSQPAYNEQFF.

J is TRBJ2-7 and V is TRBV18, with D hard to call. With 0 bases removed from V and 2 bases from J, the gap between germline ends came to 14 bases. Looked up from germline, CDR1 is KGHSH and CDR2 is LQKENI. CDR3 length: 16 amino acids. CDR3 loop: CASSPPVSASAYEQYF. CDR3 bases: TGTGCCAGCTCACCACCGGTGTCAGCCAGCGCCTACGAGCAGTACTTC.

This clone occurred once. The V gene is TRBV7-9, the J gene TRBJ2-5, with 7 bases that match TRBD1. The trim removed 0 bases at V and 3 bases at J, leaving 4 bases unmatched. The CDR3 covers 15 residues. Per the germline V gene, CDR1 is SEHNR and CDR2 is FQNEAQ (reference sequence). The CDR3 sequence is CASSLAIGTEETQYF. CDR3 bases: TGTGCCAGCAGCTTAGCTATAGGGACAGAAGAGACCCAGTACTTC.

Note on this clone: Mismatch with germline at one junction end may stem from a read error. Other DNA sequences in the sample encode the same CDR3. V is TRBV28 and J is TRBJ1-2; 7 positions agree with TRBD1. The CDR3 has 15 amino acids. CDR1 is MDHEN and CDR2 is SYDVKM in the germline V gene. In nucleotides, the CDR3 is TGTGCCAGCAGTTTATACGACAGGGATAACTATGGATACACCTTC. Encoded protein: CASSLYDRDNYGYTF.